This T cell receptor (beta chain) was sequenced for a study of cytomegalovirus exposure and HLA in healthy donors. Germline V lookup: CDR1 SQVTM, CDR2 ANQGSEA. CDR3 length: 11 residues. The ends were cut back, 3 bases at V and 4 bases at J, with 6 bases in the middle. 13 Jbeta primers and 60 Vbeta primers were used for the PCR. The assay was immunoSEQ multiplex PCR, and TCRdb's table has in-frame clones only and misses some. Of approximately 150,000 clones in the sample, around 74% were seen once. Material: PBMCs. The gene calls are TRBV29-1 and TRBJ1-1, with D possibly matching TRBD1 (5 bases). This sequence was found in a female donor in good health and CMV-seronegative. CDR3 in DNA: TGCAGCGTTGACAGGGCCACTGAAGCTTTCTTT. Its protein is CSVDRATEAFF.